This passage covers 11 T cell receptor beta chains from one sample sequenced in a study of sequential checkpoint blockade in melanoma. Here immunoSEQ multiplex PCR was the method, and the copy in TCRdb shows in-frame clones only, minus some. The repertoire holds over 3,000 clones, with roughly 25% as singletons. The sample's treatment: randomized to nivolumab then ipilimumab (arm A) or the reverse (arm B). This specimen was tumor tissue (inferred from file names), taken from a patient given nivolumab and ipilimumab in sequence. These receptors were collected from a human donor with melanoma.

The V gene is TRBV30, the J gene TRBJ2-5, with D perhaps TRBD1 (5 bases). The V end was cut by 3 bases, the J end by 3 bases, with 11 bases between. Germline lookup yields CDR1 GTSNPN and CDR2 SVGIG (reference sequence). This CDR3 contains 13 residues. CDR3 nucleotides: TGTGCCTGGAGAGAGACAGCTAAAGAGACCCAGTACTTC. This gives the protein CAWRETAKETQYF.

This clone is labeled as medium-sized. This sequence joins TRBV11-3 and TRBJ2-7; D might be TRBD1 or TRBD2, each matching 5 bases. From germline, CDR1 is SGHNT and CDR2 YENEEA. Trimming took off 0 bases at V and 2 bases at J, with 14 bases between the two ends. The CDR3 has 16 residues. CDR3 region: CASSLEYGTRPYEQYF. CDR3 DNA sequence: TGTGCCAGCAGCTTAGAGTACGGGACCCGCCCCTACGAGCAGTACTTC.

This chain connects TRBV19 to TRBJ1-5; 8 bases line up with TRBD1. Germline CDR1 and CDR2: LNHDA and SQIVND (reference sequence). The CDR3 contains 16 residues. V was pared by 7 bases and J by 7 bases, with 15 bases of the junction left unmatched. The CDR3 bases are TGTGCCAGTATCGACCGTGGACAGGGCCTGAGGCAGCCCCAGCATTTT. Amino acid sequence: CASIDRGQGLRQPQHF.

This clone has only a few counts. The V and J genes are TRBV11-3 and TRBJ1-5; no clear D. Germline lookup yields CDR1 SGHNT and CDR2 YENEEA. The V end was cut by 3 bases, the J end by 5 bases, with 14 bases between. The CDR3 length is 15 residues. For the CDR3, the DNA is TGTGCCAGCAGCTTGGCGGCCCAACCTCATCAGCCCCAGCATTTT. Its protein product is CASSLAAQPHQPQHF. Looking up the rest from reference TRBV11-3 and TRBJ1-5 gives the full variable domain: EAGVVQSPRYKIIEKKQPVAFWCNPISGHNTLYWYLQNLGQGPELLIRYENEEAVDDSQLPKDRFSAERLKGVDSTLKIQPAELGDSAVYLCASSLAAQPHQPQHFGDGTRLSIL.

There are many counts of this clone. The chain links TRBV4-1 to TRBJ2-1; TRBD2 matches at 13 bases. Trimming at V came to 4 bases and at J to 0 bases, leaving 6 bases not matched to a gene. Germline CDR1 MGHRA, CDR2 YSYEKL. The CDR3 totals 18 residues. As DNA, the CDR3 is TGCGCCAGCAGCCCAGGGACTAGCGGGACCAGCTCCTACAATGAGCAGTTCTTC. Amino acids: CASSPGTSGTSSYNEQFF.

The rearrangement joins TRBV18 to TRBJ2-2, with 7 bases identical to TRBD1. The ends lost 3 bases at V and 1 base at J; junction bases unmatched: 2. This CDR3 has 15 residues. In germline, CDR1 is KGHSH, CDR2 LQKENI. CDR3: CASSPDRMNTGELFF. The CDR3 region has the DNA TGTGCCAGCTCACCGGACAGGATGAACACCGGGGAGCTGTTTTTT.

The rearrangement joins TRBV25-1 to TRBJ2-1; TRBD2 might be the D (6 bases). Trimming cost V 2 bases and J 2 bases, with 13 bases left between them. This CDR3 comprises 16 residues. Germline CDR1 reads MGHDK; CDR2 reads SYGVNS. The CDR3 region is CASSEVRDFTYNEQFF. In DNA, the CDR3 is TGTGCCAGCAGTGAAGTCCGGGACTTTACCTACAATGAGCAGTTCTTC.

This chain uses TRBV5-1 with TRBJ2-2; a weak D match, TRBD2 (6 bases). Deletions cut 0 bases from V and 7 bases from J, with 19 bases between. The CDR3 contains 17 residues. CDR1 and CDR2 from the germline V gene are SGHRS and YFSETQ. The DNA for the CDR3 is TGCGCCAGCAGCTTGGCCTCTAGCGCCTCAAGGGGCGGGGAGCTGTTTTTT. Amino acid sequence: CASSLASSASRGGELFF.

The J gene is TRBJ2-2, the V gene TRBV5-1; perhaps TRBD1 as D (6 bases). Germline CDR1 reads SGHRS; CDR2 reads YFSETQ. The V end lost 4 bases, the J end lost 1 base, and 11 bases lay between the germline ends. The length of the CDR3 is 15 residues. The CDR3: CASSLRTENTGELFF. CDR3 in DNA: TGCGCCAGCAGCCTTCGGACAGAGAACACCGGGGAGCTGTTTTTT.

This clone came up a few times. The chain recombines TRBV18 with TRBJ2-7; 11 bases align to TRBD2. This CDR3 has 15 amino acids. Germline CDR1 is KGHSH and CDR2 is LQKENI. V lost 6 bases, J lost 0 bases, and 4 bases stayed unmatched. The CDR3 reads CASSPSGRSSYEQYF. Written as DNA, the CDR3 is TGTGCCAGCTCCCCTAGCGGGAGGAGCTCCTACGAGCAGTACTTC.

This rearrangement joins TRBV15 to TRBJ2-7; 7 bases match TRBD1. Germline trimming cut 0 bases from V and 6 bases from J; bases unmatched to any gene: 8. There are 15 residues in the CDR3. CDR1 and CDR2 (germline): LNHNV, YYDKDF (reference sequence). CDR3 residues: CATSREVRGTGEQYF. CDR3 nucleotides: TGTGCCACCAGCAGAGAGGTCAGGGGGACGGGCGAGCAGTACTTC.